The clone carrying this T cell receptor (beta chain) has only one observation. In the original workflow: Cell counts per sample came from amplifying reference gene primers. Clones were read by immunoSEQ multiplex PCR, and TCRdb kept only the in-frame ones, dropping some. From that table come the V and J calls and clone size; the DNA was used to work out D and trimming. The data hold more than 100,000 clones, with approximately 81% observed a single time. The data were taken from a study of blood T cell repertoires in COVID-19. The wider study: Samples came from the United States, Italy and Spain, spanning acute and convalescent COVID-19. Sample material is recorded as cDNA or gDNA derived from T cells, B-cell-depleted T cells, or PBMCs.

Germline CDR1 SQVTM, CDR2 ANQGSEA. CDR3 length: 12 amino acids. V was pared by 3 bases and J by 4 bases, with 9 bases between. The TCR originated in a woman aged 30 to 39 who had recovered from COVID-19. The V and J genes are TRBV29-1 and TRBJ1-2, with TRBD1 as a possible D gene (5 bases). The sample was peripheral blood. The CDR3 bases are TGCAGCGTTGACAGGGAAACCTATGGCTACACCTTC. Its protein is CSVDRETYGYTF.